This T cell receptor (beta chain) originates from a study of T cell repertoires in cytomegalovirus infection. Study summary: Signatures in public TCR beta sequences pointed to both CMV infection and matching HLA type.

The J segment lost 5 bases and the V segment lost 5 bases, leaving 9 bases of the junction unmatched. This CDR3 region has 15 residues. Germline V gives CDR1 SGHVS, CDR2 FQNEAQ. MiXCR, run by TCRdb on the reads, gives a single entry per CDR3 protein. The sample lists some 350,000 distinct CDR3 sequences, less than 20% occurring once. The chain combines TRBV7-8 with TRBJ1-5; TRBD1 aligns across 7 bases. What was sequenced was PBMCs. This TCR was recovered from a human donor in good health (CMV status not recorded). Some clones in this sample may be carry-over from other donors' samples. The DNA of the CDR3 is TGTGCCAGCAGCATCGGAGGGGGCGCCTATCAGCCCCAGCATTTT. This sequence encodes CASSIGGGAYQPQHF.